This T cell receptor (beta chain) was documented in a study of Graves' ophthalmopathy and Graves' hyperthyroidism listed by TCRdb under 2018. Some background on the complete study: Stable hyperthyroidism was defined as no progression to ophthalmopathy within 18 months of follow-up. A discovery set of about 99 patients (about 45 ophthalmopathy, under 65 stable hyperthyroidism) was enrolled to explore V-J signatures distinguishing ophthalmopathy from hyperthyroidism. The independent validation cohort included under 20 hyperthyroidism patients plus 17 patients who later progressed from hyperthyroidism to ophthalmopathy. The study used TCR beta repertoire signatures to distinguish Graves' ophthalmopathy from Graves' hyperthyroidism and to predict progression to ophthalmopathy. In a handful of hyperthyroidism patients, the T-cell repertoire of thyroid tissue was compared with the T-cell repertoire of blood. Following sample collection, hyperthyroidism patients were given methimazole at a starting dose of 30 mg daily, and ophthalmopathy patients were given high-dose intravenous methylprednisolone. In total, 120 to 150 blood samples were TCR-sequenced: roughly 45 ophthalmopathy, under 80 hyperthyroidism and 17 hyperthyroidism-to-ophthalmopathy patients. Study-level results and caveats: Sample size was not statistically predetermined, and group allocation was not concealed from the investigators. Most expanded thyroid clonotypes with a frequency above 0.001 also appeared in blood, which suggests that blood repertoires may reflect the immune response in the thyroid. In validation, the model predicted ophthalmopathy progression with about 71% sensitivity and roughly 72% specificity; 12 predicted patients were CT-confirmed with GO in a median of around 6 months. In cross-validation, the 13-signature model distinguished ophthalmopathy from stable hyperthyroidism with nearly 90% sensitivity and approximately 81% specificity, and in the test set the corresponding values were approximately 80% and 68%.

In this sample, this clonotype turned up a few times. Its antigen target is currently unknown. This sequence may be a read error, since a much larger clone differs from it by one base. CDR3 length: 14 amino acids, cysteine to phenylalanine. Here the CDR3 DNA is all that survives: 42 bases in frame from base 1. The junction shows trimming of 6 bases on V and 7 bases on J, plus 19 bases between the germline ends. Based on the germline V gene (reference sequence), the CDR1 and CDR2 sequences are LNHDA and SQIVND. For repertoire sequencing, the TCR beta CDR3 regions were amplified from RNA transcripts. HTBI primers and the Qiagen OneStep RT-PCR kit were used in a first-round RT-PCR, which was followed by a second-round multiplex PCR, size selection and purification. The libraries underwent paired-end sequencing with 100 bp reads on an Illumina HiSeq2000. The original methods were these. SOAPnuke was used for read processing, and reads with adapters, uncalled bases, a mean Phred below 15, or no exact constant-primer or identifier match were discarded. COPE v1.2.5 was used to merge high-quality paired reads. Each unique nucleotide sequence was treated as a clonotype, and MiTCR v1.1 was used to align the clonotypes to the IMGT TRB V, D and J references. Analysis was restricted to V-J combinations with a frequency above 0.0001, which covered over 98% of repertoires. A TCR clonal expansion and chaos score per V-J combination was defined as the ratio of F50 clonal expansion to chaos observed in the TCRdist matrix. Features were reduced by Welch's t-statistics and random forest to over 10 V-J combinations, which fed a naive Bayes classifier. The similarity between thyroid and blood repertoires was quantified using the Morisita-Horn index. TCRdb passed the public sequencing reads through fastp at Q25 and MiXCR, retaining productive beta sequences. Duplicate CDR3 protein sequences are folded into a single record with the most common DNA and genes. It is TCRdb's table, rather than the study itself, that gives the V and J calls and clone size. Across this sample there are over a million distinct CDR3 sequences, with 35% to 40% seen only once. 11% of the sample belongs to the ten largest clones.

Hyperthyroidism patients were newly diagnosed, were aged 18 to 65 years, and had a disease duration under 2 months. Patients with other autoimmune diseases, uncontrolled infections, pregnancy or lactation were excluded. Clinical symptoms, serum thyroxine, TRAb, thyroid ultrasound and orbital computed tomography were used for diagnosis. Trizol reagent was used to extract the total RNA, and its quality was then checked on an Agilent 2100 Bioanalyzer. Sequencing was carried out using peripheral blood or thyroid tissue (not recorded which). This TCR was recovered from an adult man with Graves' hyperthyroidism. This chain is built from TRBV19 and TRBJ2-7, and perhaps TRBD1 as D gene, on 6 matching bases. The DNA is TGTGCCAGTAGCCTCCAGGGGTCCTACAATGAGCAGTACTTC. Its coded protein is CASSLQGSYNEQYF.